What follows describes a single TCR beta chain. What antigen it recognizes has not been identified. Base qualities are missing; no much larger clone stands one base away. This sample is drawn from a study of OX40 agonist ivuxolimab in advanced cancers. For the study in its entirety: Ivuxolimab, which targeted the costimulatory receptor OX40 (CD134), was an agonistic, fully human IgG2 monoclonal antibody. Intravenous ivuxolimab was administered to patients every 2 weeks at six dose levels: 0.01, 0.1, 0.3, 1.5, 3 and 10 mg/kg. Of the roughly 52 dose-escalation patients, hepatocellular carcinoma was present in around 19, melanoma in approximately 15, renal cell carcinoma in 9 and head and neck cancer in 9. A male proportion of around 81% and a mean age of 60 years, ranging from 23 to 79, were recorded for the dose-escalation cohort. Prior anti-PD-1, anti-PD-L1 or anti-CTLA-4 therapy was permitted, and checkpoint inhibitors had been received by roughly two fifths of dose-escalation patients. Three dose-escalation patients achieved partial responses, one with hepatocellular carcinoma and two with cutaneous melanoma. The purpose of peripheral TCRbeta sequencing was to test whether ivuxolimab changed TCR sequence diversity and led to clonal T-cell expansion. The paper covers the monotherapy dose-escalation part of the phase I ivuxolimab trial, which included N of about 50 patients. The study at large found these results: On average, CD8+ T cells showed more expanded clones than CD4+ T cells after ivuxolimab. In the 0.1-3.0 mg/kg groups, partial responders had among the lowest normalized peripheral clonal expansion, particularly in CD8+ T cells. At doses of 0.1 to 3.0 mg/kg, clonal expansion of both CD4+ and CD8+ T cells in blood was seen between baseline and week 6. Low levels of normalized T-cell clonal expansion were also shown by some nonresponding patients. The antigen specificity of the peripheral T cells that underwent clonal expansion was not determined.

Trimming takes 7 bases from V and 1 base from J, and the germline ends sit 11 bases apart. Taken from cysteine to phenylalanine, the CDR3 has 14 residues. Only the CDR3 DNA is retained, 42 bases long and in frame from the first base. Taken from the germline V gene, the CDR1 and CDR2 loops are MNHEY and SVGAGI. Genomic DNA was extracted from sorted cells for sequencing of the TCRbeta CDR3 region. The immunoSEQ Assay was used to sequence the TCRbeta CDR3 regions. TCRdb holds this immuneACCESS table with in-frame rearrangements only. Some clones are missing; in checked studies, unresolved V genes explain under half, and the rest has no known cause. The sample yields 70,000 or so clones; 80% to 95% were counted once. Together, the top ten hold approximately 8% of the sample. The trial excluded patients who had a history of autoimmune disease or who were on systemic immunosuppression. Peripheral blood for TCR sequencing was collected from all dose cohorts at baseline, on cycle 4 day 1, and on cycle 7 day 1. The samples were taken from a phase I, first-in-human, multicenter, open-label dose-escalation trial of ivuxolimab. Adults with locally advanced or metastatic melanoma, renal cell carcinoma, hepatocellular carcinoma or head and neck squamous cell carcinoma were enrolled in the trial. Before TCR sequencing, CD4+ T cells and CD8+ T cells from peripheral blood were sorted into separate populations.

The chain uses TRBV6-5 and TRBJ1-3; the D segment cannot be called with confidence. The clonotype originates from an adult with an advanced solid tumor such as melanoma, head and neck, liver or kidney cancer. The sample was CD4+ or CD8+ T cells sorted from blood, taken in a trial of the OX40 agonist ivuxolimab. The DNA is TGTGCCAGCAAGGTTGTGGAATCTGGAAACACCATATATTTT. It is translated as CASKVVESGNTIYF.